The T cell receptor beta chain under discussion was sequenced for a study of early T cells in non-severe SARS-CoV-2 infection. The germline gives CDR1 SGHAT, CDR2 FQDESV (reference sequence). The V and J ends lost 1 base and 4 bases respectively, with 5 bases between them. The CDR3 spans 13 residues. Each cDNA molecule carried a unique molecular identifier. From the 5' RACE reads, TCRdb called clonotypes with MiXCR, one entry per CDR3 protein. The sample has over 45,000 distinct CDR3 sequences; 10% to 13% are singletons. This clonotype was obtained from an adult who was a healthcare worker with PCR-confirmed SARS-CoV-2 infection or an uninfected control (not recorded which). This chain links TRBV11-1 with TRBJ2-1; D perhaps matches TRBD1 (5 bases). The sequencing sample was made of whole blood. CDR3 bases: TGTGCCAGCAGCTTAGGACAGTACAATGAGCAGTTCTTC. Translating it yields CASSLGQYNEQFF.